Sequencing of this TCR beta chain was carried out in a study of cytotoxic CD8 clonotypes in ibrutinib-treated CLL. The overall study: Across samples, productive templates numbered some 250,000 and productive rearrangements reached around 98,000 on average.

Regarding this clone: Its antigen is not known.

In germline, CDR1 is SGHTA, CDR2 FQGNSA. The CDR3 loop spans 16 amino acids. Trimming removed 0 bases at V and 1 base at J, with 11 bases between. Study-wide findings and caveats: Clonality grew at ibrutinib response; at progression, it decreased back toward baseline. Progressing and sustained-remission patients had different sampling times. Exceeding age-matched healthy donors, baseline clonality also tracked the counts of circulating CD8+ T cells.

The table came from immunoSEQ multiplex PCR; TCRdb's copy has only in-frame clones and leaves some out. The sample consists of about 160,000 clones, roughly four fifths of them appearing once. The sequenced sample was PBMCs, obtained after 12 months of ibrutinib treatment. The V call is TRBV7-2, the J call TRBJ2-3, with D perhaps matching TRBD2 (6 bases). The clonotype comes from a human donor with chronic lymphocytic leukemia. Here the CDR3 reads CASSLAGGSGTDTQYF. The CDR3 nucleotides are TGTGCCAGCAGCTTAGCTGGGGGGTCAGGCACAGATACGCAGTATTTT.